The 30 T cell receptor beta chains below come from one sample, sequenced in a study of OX40 agonist ivuxolimab in advanced cancers. Clones were read by immunoSEQ multiplex PCR, and TCRdb kept only the in-frame ones, dropping some. The sample holds roughly 80,000 clones, around 83% seen once. The material was CD4+ or CD8+ T cells sorted from blood, obtained in a trial of the OX40 agonist ivuxolimab. The receptors were gathered from an adult with an advanced solid tumor such as melanoma, head and neck, liver or kidney cancer.

J is TRBJ2-7 and V is TRBV2; 10 positions match TRBD1. Trimming removed 8 bases from V and 3 bases from J; junction bases left unmatched: 1. This CDR3 spans 12 amino acids. Germline V gives CDR1 SNHLY, CDR2 FYNNEI. CDR3 in amino acids: CASGQGGYEQYF. The DNA for the CDR3 is TGTGCCAGCGGACAGGGGGGCTACGAGCAGTACTTC.

The chain couples TRBV9 to TRBJ2-7, with a weak D call TRBD1 (5 bases). The CDR3 has 12 residues. The V gene lost 4 bases and the J gene lost 5 bases, with 10 bases spanning the gap. Germline assignment: CDR1 SGDLS and CDR2 YYNGEE. Written as DNA, the CDR3 is TGTGCCAGCAGCATGGTGGGGCACGAGCAGTACTTC. It encodes CASSMVGHEQYF.

The V call is TRBV5-1, the J call TRBJ2-3; the D is unclear. CDR3 length: 15 residues. V was cut by 4 bases and J by 2 bases, with 14 bases left in between. CDR1 and CDR2 from the germline V gene are SGHRS and YFSETQ. CDR3 sequence reads: CASSRRQRFTDTQYF. The CDR3 DNA follows: TGCGCCAGCAGCCGCAGACAAAGGTTCACAGATACGCAGTATTTT. The complete variable domain, with remaining parts taken from reference TRBV5-1 and TRBJ2-3, reads KAGVTQTPRYLIKTRGQQVTLSCSPISGHRSVSWYQQTPGQGLQFLFEYFSETQRNKGNFPGRFSGRQFSNSRSEMNVSTLELGDSALYLCASSRRQRFTDTQYFGPGTRLTVL.

The rearrangement links TRBV21-1 to TRBJ1-5; the table's TRBD1 call for D was not verified on the DNA. TRBV21-1 is a pseudogene locus. The CDR3 is made up of 16 amino acids. The CDR3 nucleotides are TGTGCCAGCAGCAAAGAAGGGGCGAGTAGGAATCAGCCCCAGCATTTT. It translates to CASSKEGASRNQPQHF.

This chain connects TRBV14 to TRBJ1-6; D might be TRBD1 (5 bases). CDR1 is SGHDN, CDR2 FVKESK, per germline. The ends were cut back, 6 bases at V and 8 bases at J, with 14 bases in the middle. This CDR3 comprises 14 residues. For the CDR3, the DNA is TGTGCCAGCAGTCGGGAGGGGAGTCATTCACCCCTCCACTTT. This sequence encodes CASSREGSHSPLHF.

This clone has just one count. V usage is TRBV2 and J usage is TRBJ2-3, with TRBD1 matching 10 bases. Trimming took 8 bases from V and 4 from J; bases not matched to a gene: 6. The CDR3 consists of 14 residues. From germline, CDR1 is SNHLY and CDR2 FYNNEI. The CDR3 bases are TGTGCCAGCCGAGGGACAGGGGTAGCAGATACGCAGTATTTT. Protein sequence: CASRGTGVADTQYF.

Only one count was recorded for this clone. For the CDR3, the DNA is TGTGCCAGCAGCTTAACTAGCGGGGTAGTCGGGGAGCTGTTTTTT. It specifies CASSLTSGVVGELFF. This sequence joins TRBV5-4 and TRBJ2-2; 10 positions agree with TRBD2. CDR1 and CDR2 (germline): SGHNT, YYREEE (reference sequence). CDR3 size: 15 residues. The V segment lost 2 bases and the J segment 7 bases; nucleotides outside the gene matches: 5.

This chain uses TRBV15 with TRBJ2-5; D gene unclear. Trimming took 0 bases from V and 5 from J, leaving 10 bases between them. The CDR3 totals 14 residues. Germline V gene data show CDR1 as LNHNV and CDR2 as YYDKDF (reference sequence). The CDR3 DNA is TGTGCCACCAGCAGAGATAGGACCCGTGAGACCCAGTACTTC. This gives the protein CATSRDRTRETQYF.

The chain couples TRBV7-3 to TRBJ2-3; 9 positions agree with TRBD2. The CDR3 extends over 17 amino acids. Trimming cost V 0 bases and J 1 base; bases outside gene matches: 5. Germline CDR1 reads SGHTA; CDR2 reads FQGTGA. The CDR3 coding sequence is TGTGCCAGCAGCTTAACGAATAGCGGGAGCGGCACAGATACGCAGTATTTT. It is translated as CASSLTNSGSGTDTQYF.

The table lists this clone with a count of one. The rearrangement links TRBV19 to TRBJ2-2; D gene unclear. The length of the CDR3 is 14 residues. Trimming pared 4 bases from V and 6 bases from J, leaving 12 bases between. Per germline, CDR1 LNHDA and CDR2 SQIVND (reference sequence). This CDR3 reads CASSTSDIAGELFF. DNA of the CDR3: TGTGCCAGTAGTACGTCCGATATTGCCGGGGAGCTGTTTTTT.

The chain employs TRBV5-4 and TRBJ2-3; 7 nucleotides align to TRBD2. Losses at the gene ends were 2 bases for V and 2 bases for J; bases not matched to a gene: 11. CDR1 SGHNT and CDR2 YYREEE come from the germline V gene (reference sequence). The CDR3 spans 17 residues. CDR3 DNA sequence: TGTGCCAGCAGCTTTTACCGGGGAGGGCACAACACAGATACGCAGTATTTT. This encodes CASSFYRGGHNTDTQYF.

This sequence joins TRBV5-4 and TRBJ2-3, with D maybe TRBD1 (6 bases). The ends were cut back, 0 bases at V and 1 base at J, with 12 bases in the middle. Per the germline V gene, CDR1 is SGHNT and CDR2 is YYREEE (reference sequence). There are 16 residues in the CDR3. CDR3 bases: TGTGCCAGCAGCTTGGAACAGGGCATTGGCACAGATACGCAGTATTTT. It encodes CASSLEQGIGTDTQYF. The complete variable domain, with remaining parts taken from reference TRBV5-4 and TRBJ2-3, reads ETGVTQSPTHLIKTRGQQVTLRCSSQSGHNTVSWYQQALGQGPQFIFQYYREEENGRGNFPPRFSGLQFPNYSSELNVNALELDDSALYLCASSLEQGIGTDTQYFGPGTRLTVL.

This chain uses TRBV9 with TRBJ2-3; D is possibly TRBD2 (5 bases). CDR3 size: 15 residues. Germline V gives CDR1 SGDLS, CDR2 YYNGEE. V lost 0 bases and J 7 bases, leaving 15 bases between the germline ends. The CDR3 reads CASSVEERAVNTQYF. CDR3 nucleotides: TGTGCCAGCAGCGTAGAGGAGAGGGCCGTGAATACGCAGTATTTT. The full variable domain, its missing parts supplied by reference TRBV9 and TRBJ2-3, is DSGVTQTPKHLITATGQRVTLRCSPRSGDLSVYWYQQSLDQGLQFLIQYYNGEERAKGNILERFSAQQFPDLHSELNLSSLELGDSALYFCASSVEERAVNTQYFGPGTRLTVL.

In its sample, this clone was seen once. The chain combines TRBV6-6 with TRBJ1-1; the match to TRBD1 covers 7 bases. The CDR3 covers 12 residues. V lost 6 bases to trimming and J lost 4 bases; unmatched junction nucleotides: 2. The germline V gene has CDR1 MNHNY and CDR2 SVGAGI (reference sequence). CDR3 protein: CASRTGFTEAFF. Here the CDR3 DNA reads TGTGCCAGCAGGACAGGGTTCACTGAAGCTTTCTTT.

The chain recombines TRBV10-3 with TRBJ1-1, with 11 nucleotides matching TRBD1. V was pared by 3 bases and J by 5 bases, with 8 bases of the junction left unmatched. The CDR3 covers 16 residues. CDR1 and CDR2 (germline): ENHRY, SYGVKD. The CDR3 DNA reads as TGTGCCATCAGTGATCCCGCGGACAGGGGGCGGACTGAAGCTTTCTTT. Translated: CAISDPADRGRTEAFF.

This chain joins TRBV7-3 and TRBJ2-1; no firm D call. V lost 5 bases and J 0 bases, leaving 11 bases between the germline ends. The germline CDR1 and CDR2 sequences are SGHTA and FQGTGA. This CDR3 is built from 15 residues. The CDR3, as DNA: TGTGCCAGCAGCCCAATTACCAGCTCCTACAATGAGCAGTTCTTC. Protein sequence: CASSPITSSYNEQFF. The full variable domain, with the rest looked up from reference TRBV7-3 and TRBJ2-1, is GAGVSQTPSNKVTEKGKYVELRCDPISGHTALYWYRQSLGQGPEFLIYFQGTGAADDSGLPNDRFFAVRPEGSVSTLKIQRTERGDSAVYLCASSPITSSYNEQFFGPGTRLTVL.

This chain connects TRBV7-6 to TRBJ2-1; D is unclear. V lost 5 bases and J 0 bases, leaving 2 bases between the germline ends. CDR3 size: 12 residues. Germline V gene lookup returns CDR1 SGHVS and CDR2 FNYEAQ. CDR3 nucleotides: TGTGCCAGCAGCGTCTCCTACAATGAGCAGTTCTTC. This gives the protein CASSVSYNEQFF.

The chain couples TRBV6-4 to TRBJ2-1; 11 bases are a match to TRBD2. Germline-derived CDR1 and CDR2 are MRHNA and SNTAGT. J gave up 7 bases and V 5 bases, and 7 bases lay outside the gene matches. This CDR3 is built from 15 residues. The CDR3 bases are TGTGCCAGCAGTCTTAGCGGGAGGGCCCAGAATGAGCAGTTCTTC. Encoded protein: CASSLSGRAQNEQFF.

This chain connects TRBV11-1 to TRBJ2-5, with TRBD1 as a possible D gene (7 bases). This CDR3 region has 14 residues. In germline, CDR1 is SGHAT, CDR2 FQDESV (reference sequence). Trimming stripped 10 bases from V and 4 bases from J, with 19 bases between. The CDR3 bases are TGTGCCACAACGACAGGGTGGGGAGGAGAGACCCAGTACTTC. It codes for CATTTGWGGETQYF.

CDR3 DNA: TGTGCCAGCAGCCACGACAGGGACGTCTACGAGCAGTACTTC. The encoded protein is CASSHDRDVYEQYF. The chain is built from TRBV6-1 and TRBJ2-7; 7 nucleotides match TRBD1. The trim removed 6 bases at V and 3 bases at J, leaving 8 bases unmatched. Germline V CDR1 and CDR2: MNHNS, SASEGT. The CDR3 runs to 14 residues.

This clone was seen once. This sequence joins TRBV28 and TRBJ2-3; possible D gene TRBD1, 5 bases. The CDR3 covers 13 residues. Germline V gene data show CDR1 as MDHEN and CDR2 as SYDVKM. Trimming removed 10 bases from V and 2 bases from J, with 13 bases in between. The CDR3 is CATQGRNTDTQYF. As DNA, the CDR3 is TGTGCCACCCAGGGTCGTAACACAGATACGCAGTATTTT. The complete variable domain, with remaining parts taken from reference TRBV28 and TRBJ2-3, reads DVKVTQSSRYLVKRTGEKVFLECVQDMDHENMFWYRQDPGLGLRLIYFSYDVKMKEKGDIPEGYSVSREKKERFSLILESASTNQTSMYLCATQGRNTDTQYFGPGTRLTVL.

The V gene is TRBV30, the J gene TRBJ2-7, with a weak D call TRBD1 (6 bases). V dropped 2 bases and J dropped 0 bases, with 8 bases sitting between them. CDR1 is GTSNPN, CDR2 SVGIG, per germline (reference sequence). The CDR3 loop spans 13 amino acids. The CDR3 DNA sequence: TGTGCCTGGAGTTTGACAGGCTCCTACGAGCAGTACTTC. Translating gives CAWSLTGSYEQYF. Looking up the rest from reference TRBV30 and TRBJ2-7 gives the full variable domain: SQTIHQWPATLVQPVGSPLSLECTVEGTSNPNLYWYRQAAGRGLQLLFYSVGIGQISSEVPQNLSASRPQDRQFILSSKKLLLSDSGFYLCAWSLTGSYEQYFGPGTRLTVT.

This clone was seen a few times. The rearrangement links TRBV10-3 to TRBJ2-1, with a possible D match to TRBD2 (6 bases). The CDR3 length is 17 residues. CDR1 is ENHRY, CDR2 SYGVKD, per germline. V was clipped by 0 bases and J by 5 bases, with 17 bases between them. CDR3 DNA: TGTGCCATCAGTGAGTCCCCTGGGTTAGCGGACCACAATGAGCAGTTCTTC. Its translation: CAISESPGLADHNEQFF.

This chain joins TRBV2 and TRBJ1-2; TRBD1 is a possible D gene (6 bases). This CDR3 has 15 amino acids. Germline loops: CDR1 SNHLY, CDR2 FYNNEI. Trimming took off 6 bases at V and 3 bases at J, with 17 bases between the two ends. The CDR3 protein is CASSPRGNRDYGYTF. The CDR3, as DNA: TGTGCCAGCAGCCCTAGGGGGAATCGGGACTATGGCTACACCTTC. Looking up the rest from reference TRBV2 and TRBJ1-2 gives the full variable domain: EPEVTQTPSHQVTQMGQEVILRCVPISNHLYFYWYRQILGQKVEFLVSFYNNEISEKSEIFDDQFSVERPDGSNFTLKIRSTKLEDSAMYFCASSPRGNRDYGYTFGSGTRLTVV.

The table lists this clone with many counts. This chain connects TRBV7-2 to TRBJ1-2; D is perhaps TRBD1 (6 bases). Germline V gene data show CDR1 as SGHTA and CDR2 as FQGNSA. The CDR3 has 18 amino acids. Trimming cost V 1 base and J 2 bases, with 20 bases left between them. The CDR3 DNA is TGTGCCAGCAGCTTAGATACAGGTTCCGCAGGGGTGAACTATGGCTACACCTTC. The encoded protein is CASSLDTGSAGVNYGYTF.

CDR3 sequence: CASRTGPWTGELFF. The CDR3, as DNA: TGTGCCAGTAGGACCGGGCCTTGGACCGGGGAGCTGTTTTTT. The V and J genes are TRBV19 and TRBJ2-2; D unclear. The CDR3 runs to 14 residues. The V end lost 6 bases, the J end lost 5 bases, and 13 bases lay between the germline ends. Looked up from germline, CDR1 is LNHDA and CDR2 is SQIVND (reference sequence).

The chain has TRBV5-4 and TRBJ2-7, with D maybe TRBD1 (7 bases). Germline-derived CDR1 and CDR2 are SGHNT and YYREEE (reference sequence). The V and J ends lost 2 bases and 4 bases respectively, with 16 bases between them. CDR3 length: 15 residues. CDR3 bases: TGTGCCAGCAGCTTTGTAGGACAGGAGGGATACGAGCAGTACTTC. This encodes CASSFVGQEGYEQYF.

V and J are TRBV5-6 and TRBJ1-2; 7 bases line up with TRBD1. This CDR3 has 14 residues. The germline gives CDR1 SGHDT, CDR2 YYEEEE. V shed 3 bases and J 0 bases; nucleotides not matched to a gene: 2. The CDR3 loop reads CASSWDSSNYGYTF. In DNA, the CDR3 is TGTGCCAGCAGCTGGGACAGTTCTAACTATGGCTACACCTTC.

The J gene is TRBJ2-3, the V gene TRBV5-1; D remains ambiguous. The CDR3 spans 13 residues. Germline CDR1 SGHRS, CDR2 YFSETQ. V shed 4 bases and J shed 0 bases, with 6 bases lying between them. The CDR3 DNA sequence: TGCGCCAGCAGCGTCTATAGCACAGATACGCAGTATTTT. Translating it yields CASSVYSTDTQYF.

This clone showed up just a few times. The genes are TRBV5-1 and TRBJ1-1; weak D call: TRBD1 (5 bases). Germline V gene data show CDR1 as SGHRS and CDR2 as YFSETQ. Trimming shortened V by 2 bases and J by 7 bases, and 12 bases separated the two germline ends. This CDR3 comprises 13 residues. Here the CDR3 DNA reads TGCGCCAGCAGCTTCGGGGGAACTGTTGAAGCTTTCTTT. Amino acids: CASSFGGTVEAFF.